This T cell receptor (beta chain) was retrieved from a study of molecular identifiers for immune sequencing clone quantification. Study-wide findings and caveats: Detectable among about a million naive cells, according to reports, was Jurkat TCR RNA spiked in from one cell. Clones of above 20 RNA copies carried over 98% of effector molecules; in naive cells they carried under 1%.

Each library that profiled naive CD8 cells came from roughly 20,000 to 1,000,000 sorted cells with 10%, 30% or 50% RNA. Both previously described methods and listed TCR primers were employed to make bulk TCR libraries. TCRdb ran MiXCR on the PCR reads and lists one entry per CDR3 protein. The repertoire holds approximately 54,000 distinct CDR3 sequences, about 23% seen once, with over 1.5% in the top ten. A note on this clonotype: Its cognate antigen is unknown. This may be a read error, as it is one base from a much larger clone.

V was shortened by 3 bases and J by 10 bases, with 9 bases between the two germline ends. This CDR3 has 11 amino acids. The V gene's germline CDR1 is MNHEY and CDR2 SVGAGI. The genes are TRBV6-5 and TRBJ1-1, with unresolved D. The source of this sequence is a human donor in good health. Some libraries in this study had Jurkat cell RNA spiked in. Sequencing was done on a sample of naive CD8+ T cells from blood, with Jurkat cell RNA spiked in. As for subset: FACS-sorted CD8+CD4-CCR7+CD45RA+ naive T cells. The CDR3: CASSYSGGAFF. The CDR3 DNA reads as TGTGCCAGCAGTTATTCGGGAGGAGCTTTCTTT.